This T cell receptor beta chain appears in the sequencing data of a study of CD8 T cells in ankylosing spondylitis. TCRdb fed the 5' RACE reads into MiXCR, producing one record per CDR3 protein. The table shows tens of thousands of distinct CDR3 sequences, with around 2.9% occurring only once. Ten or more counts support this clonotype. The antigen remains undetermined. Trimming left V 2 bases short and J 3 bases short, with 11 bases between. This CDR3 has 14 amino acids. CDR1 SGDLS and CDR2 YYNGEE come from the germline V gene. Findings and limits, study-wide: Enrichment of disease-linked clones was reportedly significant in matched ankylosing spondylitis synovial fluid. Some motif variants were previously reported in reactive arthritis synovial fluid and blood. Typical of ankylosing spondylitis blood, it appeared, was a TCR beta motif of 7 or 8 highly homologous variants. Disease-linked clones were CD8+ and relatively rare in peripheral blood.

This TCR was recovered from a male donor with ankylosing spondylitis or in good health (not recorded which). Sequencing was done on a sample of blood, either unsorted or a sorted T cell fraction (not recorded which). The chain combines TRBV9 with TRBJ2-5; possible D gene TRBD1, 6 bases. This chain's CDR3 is CASSVDRWEETQYF. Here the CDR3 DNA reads TGTGCCAGCAGCGTTGACAGGTGGGAAGAGACCCAGTACTTC. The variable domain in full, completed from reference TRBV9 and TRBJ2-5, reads DSGVTQTPKHLITATGQRVTLRCSPRSGDLSVYWYQQSLDQGLQFLIQYYNGEERAKGNILERFSAQQFPDLHSELNLSSLELGDSALYFCASSVDRWEETQYFGPGTRLLVL.